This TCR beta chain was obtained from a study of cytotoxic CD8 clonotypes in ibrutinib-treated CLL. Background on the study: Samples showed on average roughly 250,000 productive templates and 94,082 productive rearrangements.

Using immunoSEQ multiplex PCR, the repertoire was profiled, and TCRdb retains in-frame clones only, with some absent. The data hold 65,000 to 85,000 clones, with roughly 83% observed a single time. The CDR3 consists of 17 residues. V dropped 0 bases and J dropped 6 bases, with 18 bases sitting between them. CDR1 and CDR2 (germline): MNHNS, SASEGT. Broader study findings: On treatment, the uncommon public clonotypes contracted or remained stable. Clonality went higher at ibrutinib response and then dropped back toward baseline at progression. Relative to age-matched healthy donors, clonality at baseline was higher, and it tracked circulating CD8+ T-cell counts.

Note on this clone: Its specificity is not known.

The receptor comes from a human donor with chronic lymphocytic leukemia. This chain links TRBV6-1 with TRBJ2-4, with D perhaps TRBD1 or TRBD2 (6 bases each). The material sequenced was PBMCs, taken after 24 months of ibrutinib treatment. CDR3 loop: CASSEAGLWGQVNIQYF. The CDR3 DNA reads TGTGCCAGCAGTGAAGCGGGACTTTGGGGGCAGGTAAACATTCAGTACTTC.